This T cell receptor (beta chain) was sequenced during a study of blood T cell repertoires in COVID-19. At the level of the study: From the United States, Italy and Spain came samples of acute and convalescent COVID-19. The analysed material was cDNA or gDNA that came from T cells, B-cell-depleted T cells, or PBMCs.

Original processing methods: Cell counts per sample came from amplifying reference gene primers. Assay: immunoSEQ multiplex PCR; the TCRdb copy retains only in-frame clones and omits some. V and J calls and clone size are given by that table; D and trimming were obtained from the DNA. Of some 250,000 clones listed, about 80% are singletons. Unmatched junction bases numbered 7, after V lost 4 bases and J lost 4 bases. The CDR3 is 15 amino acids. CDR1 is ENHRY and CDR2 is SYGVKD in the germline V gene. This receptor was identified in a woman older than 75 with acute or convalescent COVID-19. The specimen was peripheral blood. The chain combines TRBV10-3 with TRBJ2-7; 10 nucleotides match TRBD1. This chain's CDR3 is CAISGETGGGYEQYF. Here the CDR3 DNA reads TGTGCCATCAGTGGGGAGACAGGGGGCGGGTACGAGCAGTACTTC.